This T cell receptor beta chain was obtained from a study of human T cells and chemical hapten exposure. V was clipped by 1 base and J by 7 bases; unmatched bases: 4. This CDR3 is 15 amino acids long. The V gene's germline CDR1 is LNHNV and CDR2 YYDKDF (reference sequence). Study observations and caveats: There was no change with DPC sensitization in TCRs above 1 in 1000 frequency. PT1 expanded TCR numbers rose with patch test score.

During construction of the library, unique molecular identifiers were attached to individual cDNA molecules for quantitative, reproducible TCR counting. Via MiXCR, TCRdb re-called the RACE reads, giving one row per CDR3 protein. Of some 350,000 distinct CDR3 sequences in the sample, under 6.5% were seen once. Time point in this sample: patch test 2, 6 weeks after DPC sensitization. This sample's treatment: therapeutic diphenylcyclopropenone sensitization with weekly scalp DPC. This clonotype was recorded many times. Antigen: not known. Here the sequenced sample was whole blood, taken in connection with sensitization to the hapten diphenylcyclopropenone (DPC). This chain connects TRBV15 to TRBJ1-6, with 7 bases lining up with TRBD1. The TCR originated in a woman between 18 and 29 years old with alopecia areata. Some clones in this sample may be carry-over from other donors' samples. The CDR3 DNA follows: TGTGCCACCAGCAGAGCAACCAGGGGGAATTCACCCCTCCACTTT. Protein sequence: CATSRATRGNSPLHF.